Presented here are 11 T cell receptor beta chains from one specimen sequenced in a study of regulatory T cells in long-lasting Graves disease. Arm-PCR of CDR3 regions with iRepertoire HTBI primers generated TCR beta libraries. TCRdb analysed the multiplex PCR reads with MiXCR anew, one entry per CDR3 protein. Here the sample spans roughly 470,000 distinct CDR3 sequences, about 20% being singletons. Time point reported: persistent/refractory GD, antithyroid drugs over 5 years with positive TRAb. Extracted PBMC RNA gave rise to the TCR library. This sample comprised peripheral blood mononuclear cells (PBMCs), obtained when the disease was refractory, from a patient treated with antithyroid drugs. The origin of the receptors is a female donor with Graves disease.

This clonotype was counted a few times. The CDR3 DNA is TGTGCCAGCAGCTTGAAAGTGGGGACAGGGTTTTACGAGCAGTACTTC. Its protein is CASSLKVGTGFYEQYF. The chain has TRBV7-8 and TRBJ2-7, with 9 bases matching TRBD1. Germline-derived CDR1 and CDR2 are SGHVS and FQNEAQ. The CDR3 consists of 16 residues. After removal of 3 bases from V and 4 bases from J, the junction contained 10 bases not matched to a gene.

The CDR3 region is CASTHASTGELFF. Written as DNA, the CDR3 is TGCGCCAGCACCCACGCGAGCACCGGGGAGCTGTTTTTT. The rearrangement links TRBV5-1 to TRBJ2-2; D remains ambiguous. The CDR3 is 13 amino acids. V was trimmed by 6 bases and J by 4 bases, leaving 10 bases between them. Germline-derived CDR1 and CDR2 are SGHRS and YFSETQ.

This clonotype was counted a few times. The rearrangement uses TRBV12-3 or TRBV12-4 and TRBJ2-7; 11 nucleotides align to TRBD2. The ends lost 6 bases at V and 0 bases at J; junction bases unmatched: 10. This CDR3 contains 17 residues. The CDR3 nucleotides read TGTGCCAGCAGATCGCTAGCGGGAGGTCCCAGCTCCTACGAGCAGTACTTC. Protein sequence: CASRSLAGGPSSYEQYF.

The rearrangement links TRBV20-1 to TRBJ2-7, with D possibly matching TRBD2 (7 bases). Germline V gene data show CDR1 as DFQATT and CDR2 as SNEGSKA (reference sequence). The V end lost 5 bases, the J end lost 0 bases, and 11 bases lay between the germline ends. The CDR3 has 13 amino acids. The CDR3 DNA reads as TGCAGTGCTGGGGGGGGCGCCTCCTACGAGCAGTACTTC. Its protein is CSAGGGASYEQYF.

This rearrangement joins TRBV2 to TRBJ2-1; TRBD2 aligns across 7 bases. The CDR3 totals 14 residues. V lost 5 bases to trimming and J lost 7 bases; unmatched junction nucleotides: 8. Germline V gives CDR1 SNHLY, CDR2 FYNNEI. The CDR3 is CASSSTSPRNEQFF. CDR3 bases: TGTGCCAGCAGTTCGACTAGCCCCCGTAATGAGCAGTTCTTC. Combining the CDR3 with reference TRBV2 and TRBJ2-1 gives the whole variable domain EPEVTQTPSHQVTQMGQEVILRCVPISNHLYFYWYRQILGQKVEFLVSFYNNEISEKSEIFDDQFSVERPDGSNFTLKIRSTKLEDSAMYFCASSSTSPRNEQFFGPGTRLTVL.

V gene TRBV29-1 combines with J gene TRBJ2-2; the match to TRBD1 covers 10 bases. Germline loops: CDR1 SQVTM, CDR2 ANQGSEA. This CDR3 comprises 12 residues. Trimming took 7 bases from V and 7 from J; bases not matched to a gene: 3. Here the CDR3 reads CSATGGGGELFF. For the CDR3, the DNA is TGCAGCGCGACAGGGGGCGGCGGGGAGCTGTTTTTT.

This clonotype occurred many times. The chain joins TRBV28 to TRBJ1-2; D is undetermined. Trimming took off 2 bases at V and 5 bases at J, with 9 bases between the two ends. Germline values: CDR1 MDHEN, CDR2 SYDVKM. The CDR3 extends over 13 amino acids. The CDR3 protein is CASSLQSEYGYTF. The CDR3 coding sequence is TGTGCCAGCAGTTTACAATCAGAGTATGGCTACACCTTC.

This clonotype was detected only a few times. V is TRBV11-1 and J is TRBJ2-7, with D unresolved. Trimming left V 4 bases short and J 3 bases short, with 13 bases between. Germline values: CDR1 SGHAT, CDR2 FQDESV (reference sequence). The CDR3 is made up of 14 amino acids. Written as DNA, the CDR3 is TGTGCCAGCAGCTCCAGTCCGGGTAGCTACGAGCAGTACTTC. Protein sequence: CASSSSPGSYEQYF.

In this sample, this clonotype turned up a few times. The V gene is TRBV30, the J gene TRBJ1-2, with TRBD1 matching 8 bases. The CDR3 totals 13 residues. The ends lost 2 bases at V and 14 bases at J; junction bases unmatched: 13. Germline CDR1 and CDR2: GTSNPN and SVGIG (reference sequence). The CDR3 loop reads CAWSRQGARVGTF. The CDR3 DNA reads as TGTGCCTGGAGTAGGCAGGGGGCTAGAGTGGGAACCTTC.

This clonotype has ten or more counts. The chain combines TRBV28 with TRBJ2-5; 10 nucleotides match TRBD2. Trimming at V came to 8 bases and at J to 4 bases, leaving 7 bases not matched to a gene. Germline V gives CDR1 MDHEN, CDR2 SYDVKM. This CDR3 has 14 amino acids. DNA for the CDR3: TGTGCCAGCCGGTTAGCGGGAGGCCGAGAGACCCAGTACTTC. It yields the protein CASRLAGGRETQYF.

This clonotype was detected only a few times. This chain uses TRBV5-1 with TRBJ1-1, with 9 bases identical to TRBD1. Per the germline V gene, CDR1 is SGHRS and CDR2 is YFSETQ. This CDR3 spans 15 amino acids. The junction had 9 bases not matched to a gene; V was cut back by 2 bases and J by 7 bases. As DNA, the CDR3 is TGCGCCAGCAGCTTTGGGGACAGGGATCGAGATGAAGCTTTCTTT. Its protein is CASSFGDRDRDEAFF.